These 3 T cell receptor beta chains originate from one sample sequenced in a study of somatic mutations in cytotoxic T cells in rheumatoid arthritis. Some clones are missing from TCRdb's copy, which holds only in-frame ones; the method was immunoSEQ multiplex PCR. The table shows tens of thousands of clones, with 84% occurring only once. Sequencing was carried out using CD8+ T cells sorted from blood. The receptors here all came from a man aged 35-49 years in good health.

The rearrangement joins TRBV6-6 to TRBJ2-7; unclear D gene. The CDR3 is 15 residues long. Looked up from germline, CDR1 is MNHNY and CDR2 is SVGAGI (reference sequence). Deletions cut 3 bases from V and 2 bases from J, with 14 bases between. The CDR3 DNA sequence: TGTGCCAGCAGTTATAACCCTGACCTAACCTACGAGCAGTACTTC. Translated: CASSYNPDLTYEQYF.

The chain is built from TRBV11-2 and TRBJ1-4; no reliable D call. V was trimmed by 1 base and J by 8 bases, leaving 8 bases between them. This CDR3 has 13 residues. From germline, CDR1 is SGHAT and CDR2 FQNNGV. The CDR3 sequence: CASSLGGREKLFF. DNA of the CDR3: TGTGCCAGCAGCTTAGGGGGAAGGGAAAAACTGTTTTTT.

The V call is TRBV7-9, the J call TRBJ2-2; D is possibly TRBD1 (6 bases). Germline-derived CDR1 and CDR2 are SEHNR and FQNEAQ (reference sequence). This CDR3 spans 17 amino acids. Trimming removed 9 bases at V and 3 bases at J, with 23 bases between. The CDR3, as DNA: TGTGCCAGGGCCCCCCCGACGGACAGCTTTTACACCGGGGAGCTGTTTTTT. It is translated as CARAPPTDSFYTGELFF.